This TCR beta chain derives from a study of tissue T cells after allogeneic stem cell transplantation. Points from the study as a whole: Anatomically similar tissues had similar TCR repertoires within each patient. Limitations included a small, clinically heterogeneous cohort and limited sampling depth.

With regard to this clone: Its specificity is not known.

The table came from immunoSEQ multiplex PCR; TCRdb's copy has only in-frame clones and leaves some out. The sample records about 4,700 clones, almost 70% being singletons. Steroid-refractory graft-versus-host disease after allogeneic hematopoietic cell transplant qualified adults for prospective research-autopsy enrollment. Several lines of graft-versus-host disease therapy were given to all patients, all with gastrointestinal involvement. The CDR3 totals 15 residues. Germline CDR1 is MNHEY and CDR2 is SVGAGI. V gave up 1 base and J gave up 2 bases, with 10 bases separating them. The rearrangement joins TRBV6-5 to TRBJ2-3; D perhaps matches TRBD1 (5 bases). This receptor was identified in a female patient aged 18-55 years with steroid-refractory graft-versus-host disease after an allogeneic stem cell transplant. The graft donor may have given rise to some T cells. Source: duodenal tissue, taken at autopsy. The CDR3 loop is CASSYFKGSTDTQYF. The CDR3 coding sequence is TGTGCCAGCAGTTACTTTAAGGGGTCCACAGATACGCAGTATTTT.